This T cell receptor (beta chain) was found in a study of OX40 agonist ivuxolimab in advanced cancers. Findings and limits, study-wide: In a subset of nonresponders, normalized T-cell clonal expansion was also low.

Using immunoSEQ multiplex PCR, the repertoire was profiled, and TCRdb retains in-frame clones only, with some absent. The table has about 62,000 clones, around 90% seen once; the top ten hold about 5%. J gave up 3 bases and V 3 bases, and 3 bases lay outside the gene matches. Germline V gene data show CDR1 as SEHNR and CDR2 as FQNEAQ (reference sequence). The CDR3 is 14 residues long. Turning to this clone: No antigen is known for it.

Blood sampling took place at baseline, cycle 4 day 1, and cycle 7 day 1. The origin of this receptor is an adult with an advanced solid tumor such as melanoma, head and neck, liver or kidney cancer. This specimen was CD4+ or CD8+ T cells sorted from blood, taken in a trial of the OX40 agonist ivuxolimab. The chain recombines TRBV7-9 with TRBJ2-5; 8 bases line up with TRBD1. The CDR3 reads CASSFDRGKETQYF. The DNA for the CDR3 is TGTGCCAGCAGCTTCGACAGGGGAAAAGAGACCCAGTACTTC.